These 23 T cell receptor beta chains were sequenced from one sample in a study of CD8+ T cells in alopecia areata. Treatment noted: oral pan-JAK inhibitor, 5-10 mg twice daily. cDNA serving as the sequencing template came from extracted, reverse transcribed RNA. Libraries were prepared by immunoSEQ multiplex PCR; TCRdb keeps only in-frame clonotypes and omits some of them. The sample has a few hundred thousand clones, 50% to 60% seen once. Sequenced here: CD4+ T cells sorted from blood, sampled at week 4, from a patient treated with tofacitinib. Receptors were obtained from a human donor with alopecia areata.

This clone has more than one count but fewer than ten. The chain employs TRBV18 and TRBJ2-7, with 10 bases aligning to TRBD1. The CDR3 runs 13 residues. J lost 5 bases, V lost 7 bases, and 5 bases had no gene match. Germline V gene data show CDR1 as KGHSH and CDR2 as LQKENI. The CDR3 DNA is TGTGCCAGCTTGTCGACAGGGGGCGACGAGCAGTACTTC. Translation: CASLSTGGDEQYF.

The CDR3 region has the DNA TGTGCCAGCAGCGGCGGGACAGGGAATGGCTACACCTTC. This translates into CASSGGTGNGYTF. J is TRBJ1-2 and V is TRBV9, with TRBD1 matching 9 bases. The CDR3 has 13 residues. The germline CDR1 and CDR2 sequences are SGDLS and YYNGEE. The V gene end was trimmed by 3 bases and the J gene end by 6 bases; junction bases not matched to a gene: 3.

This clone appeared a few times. DNA of the CDR3: TGTGCCAGCAGCTCCCTTGGGGGCGCCCAGTACTTC. Its protein is CASSSLGGAQYF. V gene TRBV7-2 combines with J gene TRBJ2-5; D perhaps matches TRBD1 (6 bases). CDR3 length: 12 residues. The V gene lost 4 bases and the J gene lost 9 bases, with 12 bases spanning the gap. Germline loops: CDR1 SGHTA, CDR2 FQGNSA. The full variable domain, its missing parts supplied by reference TRBV7-2 and TRBJ2-5, is GAGVSQSPSNKVTEKGKDVELRCDPISGHTALYWYRQSLGQGLEFLIYFQGNSAPDKSGLPSDRFSAERTGGSVSTLTIQRTQQEDSAVYLCASSSLGGAQYFGPGTRLLVL.

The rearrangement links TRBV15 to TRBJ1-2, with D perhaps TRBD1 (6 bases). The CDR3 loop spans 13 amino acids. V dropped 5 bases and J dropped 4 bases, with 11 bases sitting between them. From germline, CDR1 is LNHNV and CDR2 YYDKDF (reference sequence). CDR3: CATSGGQSYGYTF. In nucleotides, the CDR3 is TGTGCCACCAGCGGCGGACAGTCCTATGGCTACACCTTC.

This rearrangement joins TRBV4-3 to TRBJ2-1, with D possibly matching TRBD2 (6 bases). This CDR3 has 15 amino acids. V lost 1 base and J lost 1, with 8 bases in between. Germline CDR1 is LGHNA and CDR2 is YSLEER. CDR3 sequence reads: CASSQAGESYNEQFF. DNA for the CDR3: TGCGCCAGCAGCCAAGCGGGGGAGTCCTACAATGAGCAGTTCTTC.

CDR3 bases: TGTGCCAGCAGCCCAGTGTGGGGGTCTGGTCAGCCCCAGCATTTT. It yields the protein CASSPVWGSGQPQHF. The rearrangement joins TRBV7-8 to TRBJ1-5, with D perhaps TRBD1 (5 bases). This CDR3 contains 15 residues. The germline CDR1 and CDR2 sequences are SGHVS and FQNEAQ. With 5 bases removed from V and 6 bases from J, the gap between germline ends came to 17 bases.

The CDR3 reads CAISERDTEAFF. CDR3 nucleotide sequence: TGTGCCATCAGTGAGCGGGACACTGAAGCTTTCTTT. J is TRBJ1-1 and V is TRBV10-3, with no clear D. The V end was cut by 2 bases, the J end by 3 bases, with 4 bases between. Germline V gives CDR1 ENHRY, CDR2 SYGVKD. The CDR3 runs to 12 residues.

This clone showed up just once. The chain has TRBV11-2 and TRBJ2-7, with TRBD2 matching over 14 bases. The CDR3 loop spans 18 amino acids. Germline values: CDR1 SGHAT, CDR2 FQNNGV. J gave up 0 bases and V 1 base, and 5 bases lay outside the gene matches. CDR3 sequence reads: CASSLVGLAGESSYEQYF. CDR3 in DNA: TGTGCCAGCAGCTTAGTGGGACTAGCGGGGGAGAGCTCCTACGAGCAGTACTTC.

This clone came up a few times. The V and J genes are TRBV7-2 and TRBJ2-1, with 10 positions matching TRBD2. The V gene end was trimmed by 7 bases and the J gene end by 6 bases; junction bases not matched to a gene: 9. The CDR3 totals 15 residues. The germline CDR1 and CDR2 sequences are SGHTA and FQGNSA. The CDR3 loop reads CASTPSSGGGNEQFF. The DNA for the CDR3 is TGTGCCAGCACCCCGTCTAGCGGGGGTGGCAATGAGCAGTTCTTC.

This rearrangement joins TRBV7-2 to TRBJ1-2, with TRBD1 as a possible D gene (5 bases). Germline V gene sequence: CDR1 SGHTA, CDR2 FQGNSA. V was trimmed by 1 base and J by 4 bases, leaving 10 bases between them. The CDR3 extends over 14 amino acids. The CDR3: CASSLETGAYGYTF. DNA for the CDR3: TGTGCCAGCAGCTTAGAAACTGGGGCCTATGGCTACACCTTC.

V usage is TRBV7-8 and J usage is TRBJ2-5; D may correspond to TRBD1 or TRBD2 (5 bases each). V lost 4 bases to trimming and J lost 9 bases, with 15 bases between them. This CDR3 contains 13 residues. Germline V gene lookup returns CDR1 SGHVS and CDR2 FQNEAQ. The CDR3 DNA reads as TGTGCCAGCAGCTCCCCTCTGGGGGAAGCCCAGTACTTC. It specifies CASSSPLGEAQYF.

CDR3 residues: CASSLALTEAFF. The CDR3 coding sequence is TGTGCCAGCAGCTTGGCCCTCACTGAAGCTTTCTTT. The chain carries TRBV7-8 and TRBJ1-1; D not resolved. The CDR3 extends over 12 amino acids. V was shortened by 3 bases and J by 4 bases, with 6 bases between the two germline ends. Germline V gene data show CDR1 as SGHVS and CDR2 as FQNEAQ.

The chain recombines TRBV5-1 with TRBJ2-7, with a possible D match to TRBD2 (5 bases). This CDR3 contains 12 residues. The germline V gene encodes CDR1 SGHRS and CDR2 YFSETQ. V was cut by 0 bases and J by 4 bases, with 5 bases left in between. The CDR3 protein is CASSLGRYEQYF. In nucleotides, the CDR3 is TGCGCCAGCAGCTTGGGGAGGTACGAGCAGTACTTC.

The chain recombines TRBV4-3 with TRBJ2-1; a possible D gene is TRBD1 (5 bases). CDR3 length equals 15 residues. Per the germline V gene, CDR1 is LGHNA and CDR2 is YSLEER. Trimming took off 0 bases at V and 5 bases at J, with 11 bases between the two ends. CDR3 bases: TGCGCCAGCAGCCAAGAAGGGGCAGATAACAATGAGCAGTTCTTC. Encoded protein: CASSQEGADNNEQFF.

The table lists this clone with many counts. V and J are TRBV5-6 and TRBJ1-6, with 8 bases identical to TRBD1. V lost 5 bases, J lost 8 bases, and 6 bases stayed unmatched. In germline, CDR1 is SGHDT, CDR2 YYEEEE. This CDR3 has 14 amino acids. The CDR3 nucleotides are TGTGCCAGCAGGCCGACAGGGGACCATTCACCCCTCCACTTT. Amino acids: CASRPTGDHSPLHF.

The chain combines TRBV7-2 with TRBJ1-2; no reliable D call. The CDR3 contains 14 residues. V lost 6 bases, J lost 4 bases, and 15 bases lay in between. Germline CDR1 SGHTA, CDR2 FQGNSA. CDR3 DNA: TGTGCCAGCAGTTCAGTTTCAACCACCTATGGCTACACCTTC. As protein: CASSSVSTTYGYTF.

The CDR3 region has the DNA TGTGCCACCAGCAGAAGAGAAGAAAGCGCCGCCGAGCAGTACTTC. Encoded protein: CATSRREESAAEQYF. This rearrangement joins TRBV15 to TRBJ2-7; no firm D call. The length of the CDR3 is 15 residues. Germline V gene data show CDR1 as LNHNV and CDR2 as YYDKDF (reference sequence). The V end lost 2 bases, the J end lost 6 bases, and 17 bases lay between the germline ends. Looking up the rest from reference TRBV15 and TRBJ2-7 gives the full variable domain: DAMVIQNPRYQVTQFGKPVTLSCSQTLNHNVMYWYQQKSSQAPKLLFHYYDKDFNNEADTPDNFQSRRPNTSFCFLDIRSPGLGDTAMYLCATSRREESAAEQYFGPGTRLTVT.

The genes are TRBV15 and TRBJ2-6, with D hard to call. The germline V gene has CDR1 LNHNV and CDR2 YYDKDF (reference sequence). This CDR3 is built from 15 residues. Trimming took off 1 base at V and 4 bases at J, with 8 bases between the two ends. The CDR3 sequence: CATSRGADGANVLTF. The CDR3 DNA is TGTGCCACCAGCAGAGGAGCCGACGGGGCCAACGTCCTGACTTTC.

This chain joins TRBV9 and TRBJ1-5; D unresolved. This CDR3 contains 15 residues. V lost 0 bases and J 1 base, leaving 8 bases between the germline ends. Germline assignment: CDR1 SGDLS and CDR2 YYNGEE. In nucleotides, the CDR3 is TGTGCCAGCAGCGTAGGGTGGGAAAGCAATCAGCCCCAGCATTTT. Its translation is CASSVGWESNQPQHF.

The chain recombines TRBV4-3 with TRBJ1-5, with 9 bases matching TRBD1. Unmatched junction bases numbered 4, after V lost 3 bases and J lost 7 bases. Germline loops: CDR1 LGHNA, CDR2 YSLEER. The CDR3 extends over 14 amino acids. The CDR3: CASSHGQGQQPQHF. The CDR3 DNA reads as TGCGCCAGCAGCCACGGACAGGGGCAACAGCCCCAGCATTTT.

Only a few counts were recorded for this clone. The CDR3 coding sequence is TGTGCCAGCAGCTCGCAGACAGCGGACAATCAGCCCCAGCATTTT. Protein: CASSSQTADNQPQHF. The chain links TRBV7-2 to TRBJ1-5; D may be TRBD1 (5 bases). Trimming stripped 4 bases from V and 3 bases from J, with 13 bases between. Looked up from germline, CDR1 is SGHTA and CDR2 is FQGNSA. CDR3 size: 15 residues.

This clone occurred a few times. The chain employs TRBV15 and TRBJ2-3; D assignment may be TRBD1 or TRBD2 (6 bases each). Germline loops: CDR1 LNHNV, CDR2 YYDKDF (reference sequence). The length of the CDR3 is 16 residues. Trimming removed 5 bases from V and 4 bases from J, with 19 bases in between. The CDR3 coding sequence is TGTGCCACCAGCGTCACTCCGGGGGCCGGCTCAGATACGCAGTATTTT. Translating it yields CATSVTPGAGSDTQYF.

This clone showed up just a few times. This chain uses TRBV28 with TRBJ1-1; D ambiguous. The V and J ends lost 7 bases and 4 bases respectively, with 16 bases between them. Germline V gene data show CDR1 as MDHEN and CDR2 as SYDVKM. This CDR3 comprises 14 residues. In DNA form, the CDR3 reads TGTGCCAGCACCCCTGTTTGGGGAGGCACTGAAGCTTTCTTT. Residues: CASTPVWGGTEAFF.